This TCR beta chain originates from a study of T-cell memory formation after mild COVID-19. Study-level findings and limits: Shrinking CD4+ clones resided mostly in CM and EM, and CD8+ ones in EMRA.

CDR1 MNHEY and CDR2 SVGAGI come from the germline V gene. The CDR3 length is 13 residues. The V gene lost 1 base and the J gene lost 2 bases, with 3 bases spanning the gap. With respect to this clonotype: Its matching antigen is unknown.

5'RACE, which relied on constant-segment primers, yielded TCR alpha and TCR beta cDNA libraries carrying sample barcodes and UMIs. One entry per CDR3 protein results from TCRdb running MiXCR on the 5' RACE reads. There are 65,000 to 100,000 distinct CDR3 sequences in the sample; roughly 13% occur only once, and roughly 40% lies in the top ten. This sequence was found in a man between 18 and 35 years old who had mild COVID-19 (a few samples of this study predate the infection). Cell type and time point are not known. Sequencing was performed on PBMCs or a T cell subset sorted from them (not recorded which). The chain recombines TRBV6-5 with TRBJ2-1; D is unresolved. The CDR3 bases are TGTGCCAGCAGTTACTGGCCCTACAATGAGCAGTTCTTC. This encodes CASSYWPYNEQFF.